Included here is one T cell receptor beta chain sequence, with context. Its antigen is undetermined. This entry comes from a study of T cell responses to AZD1222 COVID-19 vaccine. Background on the study: Analyses pooled second doses at about 4 or about 12 weeks. Points from the study as a whole: Seropositive at baseline were only a handful of AZD1222 recipients. Along spike, vaccine-associated CD4 TCRs were found throughout, with dominance at 160-218 and 743-854. Donors, mostly white British, included more females; clonal diversity was possibly underestimated.

This table comes from immunoSEQ multiplex PCR, and its TCRdb copy is limited to in-frame clones, with some not included. The table includes more than 140,000 clones, about 91% detected once. V lost 0 bases and J lost 8; bases outside the gene matches: 6. In germline, CDR1 is ENHRY, CDR2 SYGVKD. The CDR3 covers 15 residues. The receptor comes from an adult in good health. This material consisted of peripheral blood, taken on day 0 of AZD1222 vaccination. The V call is TRBV10-3, the J call TRBJ1-4, with TRBD1 identical over 7 bases. In nucleotides, the CDR3 is TGTGCCATCAGTGAGTCCGGGGACAGTATCGAAAAACTGTTTTTT. The encoded protein is CAISESGDSIEKLFF.